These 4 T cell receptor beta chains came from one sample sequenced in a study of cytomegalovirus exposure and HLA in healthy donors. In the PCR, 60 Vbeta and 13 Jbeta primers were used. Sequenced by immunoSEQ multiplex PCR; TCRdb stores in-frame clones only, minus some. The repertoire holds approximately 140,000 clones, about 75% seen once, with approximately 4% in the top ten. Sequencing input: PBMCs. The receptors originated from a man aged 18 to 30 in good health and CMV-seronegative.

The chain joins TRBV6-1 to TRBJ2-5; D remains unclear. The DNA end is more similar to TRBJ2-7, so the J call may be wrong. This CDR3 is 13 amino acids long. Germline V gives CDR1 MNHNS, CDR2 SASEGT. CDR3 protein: CASSASLNYEQYF. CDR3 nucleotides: TGTGCCAGCAGTGCATCCTTAAACTACGAGCAGTACTTC.

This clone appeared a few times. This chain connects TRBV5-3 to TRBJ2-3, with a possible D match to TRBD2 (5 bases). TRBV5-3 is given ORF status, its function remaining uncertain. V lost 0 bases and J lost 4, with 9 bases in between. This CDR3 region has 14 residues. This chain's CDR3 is CARSLVLAPDTQYF. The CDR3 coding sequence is TGTGCCAGAAGCTTGGTTCTAGCCCCAGATACGCAGTATTTT.

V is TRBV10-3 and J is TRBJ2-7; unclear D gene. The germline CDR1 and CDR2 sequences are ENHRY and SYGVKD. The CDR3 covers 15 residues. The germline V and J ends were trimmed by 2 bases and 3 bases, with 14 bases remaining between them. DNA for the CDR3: TGTGCCATCAGTGAGGTCTATGGAGCAAACTACGAGCAGTACTTC. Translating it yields CAISEVYGANYEQYF.

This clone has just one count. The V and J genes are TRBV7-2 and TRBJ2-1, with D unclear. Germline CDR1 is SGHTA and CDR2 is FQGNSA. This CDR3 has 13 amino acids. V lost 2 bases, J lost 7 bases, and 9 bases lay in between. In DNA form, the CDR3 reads TGTGCCAGCAGCTTAATGCGCGGAAATGAGCAGTTCTTC. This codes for CASSLMRGNEQFF.